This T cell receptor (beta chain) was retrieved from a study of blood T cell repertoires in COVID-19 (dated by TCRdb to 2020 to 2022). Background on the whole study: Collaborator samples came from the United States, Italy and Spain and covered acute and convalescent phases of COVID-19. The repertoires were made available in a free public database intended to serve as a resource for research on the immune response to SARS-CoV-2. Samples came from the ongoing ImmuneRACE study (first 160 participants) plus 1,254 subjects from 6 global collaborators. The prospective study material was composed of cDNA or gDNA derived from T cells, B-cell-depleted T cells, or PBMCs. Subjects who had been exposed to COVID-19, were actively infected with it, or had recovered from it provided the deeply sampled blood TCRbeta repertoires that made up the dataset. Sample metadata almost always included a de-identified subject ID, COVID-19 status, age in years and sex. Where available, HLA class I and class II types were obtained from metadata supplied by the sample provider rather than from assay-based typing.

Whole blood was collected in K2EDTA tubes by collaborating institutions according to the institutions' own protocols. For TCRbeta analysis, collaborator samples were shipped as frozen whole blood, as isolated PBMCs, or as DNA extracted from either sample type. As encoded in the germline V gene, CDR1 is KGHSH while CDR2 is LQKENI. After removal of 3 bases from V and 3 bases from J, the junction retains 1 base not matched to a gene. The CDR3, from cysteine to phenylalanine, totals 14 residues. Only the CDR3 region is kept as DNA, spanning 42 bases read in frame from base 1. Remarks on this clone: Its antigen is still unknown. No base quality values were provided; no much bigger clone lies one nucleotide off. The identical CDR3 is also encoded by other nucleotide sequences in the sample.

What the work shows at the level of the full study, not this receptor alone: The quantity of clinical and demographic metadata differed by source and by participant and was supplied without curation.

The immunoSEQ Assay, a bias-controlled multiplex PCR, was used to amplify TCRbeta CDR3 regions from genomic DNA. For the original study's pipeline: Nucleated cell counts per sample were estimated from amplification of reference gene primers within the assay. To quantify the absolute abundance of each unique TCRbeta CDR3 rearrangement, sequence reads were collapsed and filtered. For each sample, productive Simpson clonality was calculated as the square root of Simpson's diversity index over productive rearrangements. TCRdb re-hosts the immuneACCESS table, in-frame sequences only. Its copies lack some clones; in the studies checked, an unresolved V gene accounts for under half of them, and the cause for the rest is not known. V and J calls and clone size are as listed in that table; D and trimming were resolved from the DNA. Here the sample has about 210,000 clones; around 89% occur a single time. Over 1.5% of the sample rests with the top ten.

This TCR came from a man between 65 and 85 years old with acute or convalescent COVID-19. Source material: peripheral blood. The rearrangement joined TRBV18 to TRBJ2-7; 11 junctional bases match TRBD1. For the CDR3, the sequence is CASSPGTGGYEQYF. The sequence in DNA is TGTGCCAGCTCACCCGGGACAGGGGGCTACGAGCAGTACTTC.